This TCR beta chain appears in the sequencing data of a study of radiation and T cells in renal cell carcinoma (dated by TCRdb to about 2020). Concerning the study at large: Samples were obtained from a clinical trial, in which 15 Gy stereotactic body radiation therapy was delivered to primary renal cell carcinomas and nephrectomy was performed 4 weeks later. A total of around 50 samples underwent TCR beta sequencing, made up of some 26 tumors and approximately 27 peripheral blood samples. Across all 53 samples, 4 million to 5 million unique CDR3 nucleotide sequences encoding 2,658,974 unique CDR3 amino acid sequences were identified. What the research found in general, with its limitations: An increase in top tumor clonotypes in blood was observed from baseline to 2 weeks post-radiation, followed by contraction by 4 weeks, which was taken to suggest transient expansion of tumor-resident clones. Tracking of blood repertoire dynamics stopped at four to five weeks after treatment, with no follow-up past that point. Because pretreatment tumor biopsies were not available, the study could not determine whether clonotypes were already present within the tumor at baseline. With a single-armed trial design, the study had no way to address how radiation dose or scheduling affects the TCR repertoire.

TCR beta libraries were generated from genomic DNA with the immunoSEQ kit, following the manufacturer's recommendations. For library preparation, a first multiplex PCR was performed with proprietary primers, followed by a second PCR in which unique barcodes were added, and bead cleanups were performed after each round. Each sample batch included a kit-provided positive control reaction and a negative control reaction. The final libraries were assessed on an Agilent 4200 TapeStation D1000 ScreenTape, pooled by volume, and quantified by qPCR. Sequencing was performed on an Illumina NextSeq500 with a MidOutput 150-cycle cartridge, and 156 Read1 and 15 Index1 cycles were run with kit custom primers. The pooled library was loaded at 1.0 pM, and roughly 20% PhiX control was spiked in. Under the source paper's analysis protocol: The vendor-processed data were analyzed in R, and a clonotype was defined as all T cells that share the same CDR3 nucleotide sequence. For clone abundance analyses, frequencies were normalized to the 10,000 most abundant clones in each sample. Public T cell clones, averaging fewer than five per sample, were removed before analysis. A difference in abundance of at least 32-fold between compartments was used to define tumor-enriched and baseline blood-enriched clonotypes. A beta-binomial differential abundance model was used to identify clonotypes that expanded or contracted between blood time points. The Baroni-Urbani and Buser coefficient was used to measure tumor-blood repertoire similarity, and groups were compared with two-tailed Wilcoxon tests in R. Not all clones reach the TCRdb copy of this immuneACCESS table, which keeps in-frame sequences only. Checked studies attribute under half of the gap to unresolved V genes and leave the rest unexplained. V and J calls and clone size follow that table, whereas D and trimming were derived from the DNA. In all, the sample holds about 140,000 clones, and less than 85% of those were seen once. Roughly 25% of the sample is in the top ten clones.

In light of the paper, this sample's time point label describes: baseline pretreatment blood. Explained via the paper, the treatment or condition label denotes: 15 Gy SBRT to primary tumor, nephrectomy 4 weeks later. To follow tumor-enriched clonotypes, peripheral blood was collected serially from radiation-treated patients at baseline and again at 2 weeks and 4 weeks after SBRT. All patients had renal cell carcinoma with clear cell pathology. Genomic DNA for TCR sequencing was prepared using the QIAamp DNA Blood Mini Kit (Qiagen). The analyses included only samples that passed all quality control checks. Sequences MNHEY (CDR1) and SVGAGI (CDR2) are obtained from the germline V gene. The germline ends are 9 bases apart after V is trimmed by 7 bases and J by 5 bases. Including cysteine and phenylalanine, the CDR3 has 11 amino acids. The read is trimmed to its CDR3 DNA, 33 bases read in frame from base 1.

Concerning this clone: Its binding antigen is unknown. No much larger clone is present one base from it, and per-base qualities are unavailable.

The rearrangement joined TRBV6-5 to TRBJ2-7; TRBD1 might be the D gene, on 5 matching bases. The receptor's source is a woman in her 50s with renal cell carcinoma. Sequenced here: blood, sampled from a patient whose treatment included radiotherapy and nephrectomy. The CDR3 amino acid sequence is: CASIQGNEQYF. The sequenced DNA: TGTGCCAGCATCCAGGGAAACGAGCAGTACTTC.